This T cell receptor (beta chain) was sequenced for a study of blood T cells in healthy people across ages. It was with a sample-barcoded 5' primer and a J-beta primer mix that a second PCR of roughly 6 to 12 cycles was run. Each cDNA molecule was tagged by a template-switch adaptor that had 12 random nucleotides. Each CDR3 protein is one row after TCRdb ran MiXCR on the 5' RACE reads. The sample records about 900,000 distinct CDR3 sequences, 60% to 80% being singletons. Total RNA was extracted at no less than 5.5 micrograms per sample. Material: blood. The receptor's source is a man younger than 45 in good health.

In DNA form, the CDR3 reads TGTGCCAGCACTAATTCAAACATTCAGTACTTC. The encoded protein is CASTNSNIQYF. The rearrangement links TRBV6-6 to TRBJ2-4; D ambiguous. V lost 7 bases and J 6 bases, leaving 7 bases between the germline ends. Germline V gene data show CDR1 as MNHNY and CDR2 as SVGAGI (reference sequence). The CDR3 spans 11 residues.